Listed below are T cell receptor beta chains from one sample, sequenced in a study of OX40 agonist ivuxolimab in advanced cancers. The assay was immunoSEQ multiplex PCR, and TCRdb's table has in-frame clones only and misses some. The table has about 76,000 clones, roughly 89% seen once. The input for sequencing was CD4+ or CD8+ T cells sorted from blood, taken in a trial of the OX40 agonist ivuxolimab. The source of these receptors is an adult with an advanced solid tumor such as melanoma, head and neck, liver or kidney cancer. The CDR3 runs from the conserved cysteine through the conserved F or W. The order of the fields is clone size, V gene, D gene, CDR3 length, J gene, CDR3 DNA, CDR3 protein. D genes are given only for firm matches. Only some rows state a clone size, as once, few, many or a class for expanded clones.

-	TRBV30	-	10	TRBJ2-5	TGTGCCTGGGGGGGGTCGGCCCAGTACTTC	CAWGGSAQYF
once	TRBV9	-	12	TRBJ2-3	TGTGCCAGCACCGGCCCCGGAGATACGCAGTATTTT	CASTGPGDTQYF
-	TRBV19	TRBD2	20	TRBJ2-3	TGTGCCAGTAGTATCCTTTGGGGAGCGGGAGGGCCCCCAGGCACAGATACGCAGTATTTT	CASSILWGAGGPPGTDTQYF
once	TRBV28	-	12	TRBJ2-7	TGTGCCAGCAGTTTAACAGGGATAGAGCAGTACTTC	CASSLTGIEQYF
once	TRBV5-5	TRBD1	15	TRBJ1-1	TGTGCCAGCAGCTTGTCGCAGGGGGCGCTTTGGTGGGCTTTCTTT	CASSLSQGALWWAFF
-	TRBV28	-	13	TRBJ1-1	TGTGCCAGCAGTCGTGGCCGCGACACTGAAGCTTTCTTT	CASSRGRDTEAFF
-	TRBV4-2	-	16	TRBJ2-7	TGTGCCAGCAGCCAAGATCCGGGACTTAGCTCCTACGAGCAGTACTTC	CASSQDPGLSSYEQYF
-	TRBV6-5	-	13	TRBJ2-5	TGTGCCAGCAGTTACTCGGCACGGGAGACCCAGTACTTC	CASSYSARETQYF
few	TRBV4-1	TRBD2	17	TRBJ2-1	TGCGCCAGCAGCCACGGTCTACTAGCGGGGGGACTAGGTGAGCAGTTCTTC	CASSHGLLAGGLGEQFF
-	TRBV5-4	TRBD1	14	TRBJ2-7	TGTGCCAGCAGCTTAGGACAGGGACGCTACGAGCAGTACTTC	CASSLGQGRYEQYF
-	TRBV7-9	-	14	TRBJ2-7	TGTGCCAGGGGGAGGACAGAGACAGACTACGAGCAGTACTTC	CARGRTETDYEQYF
-	TRBV18	TRBD1	14	TRBJ2-5	TGTGCCAGCTCACCAGGGACAGGAGAAGAGACCCAGTACTTC	CASSPGTGEETQYF
few	TRBV9	-	17	TRBJ2-2	TGTGCCAGCAGCGTAGAGTGGCGGGCGGGCAGCACCGGGGAGCTGTTTTTT	CASSVEWRAGSTGELFF
-	TRBV7-6	-	18	TRBJ1-5	TGTGCCAGCAGCCTAGAGTGGGGGGGAACCTATAGCAATCAGCCCCAGCATTTT	CASSLEWGGTYSNQPQHF
-	TRBV5-6	-	15	TRBJ2-1	TGTGCCAGCAGCTGGAACCTGGGAGCCTACAATGAGCAGTTCTTC	CASSWNLGAYNEQFF
-	TRBV5-4	-	16	TRBJ2-5	TGTGCCAGCAGCTCGTCCCTAGGGGCCTCCCAAGAGACCCAGTACTTC	CASSSSLGASQETQYF
once	TRBV19	TRBD2	21	TRBJ2-4	TGTGCCAGTAGTCAATACGGACTAGCGGGAGCCCCAGATTTAGCCAAAAACATTCAGTACTTC	CASSQYGLAGAPDLAKNIQYF
-	TRBV19	TRBD1	18	TRBJ2-2	TGTGCCAGTAGTGCGACCGGGACAGGGGGGACGCACACCGGGGAGCTGTTTTTT	CASSATGTGGTHTGELFF
-	TRBV5-6	-	16	TRBJ2-2	TGTGCCAGCAGCCCCGGGTGGCTAGCTAACACCGGGGAGCTGTTTTTT	CASSPGWLANTGELFF
-	TRBV5-1	-	13	TRBJ1-1	TGCGCCAGCAGCTCGGGCCGGAGCACTGAAGCTTTCTTT	CASSSGRSTEAFF
-	TRBV10-3	TRBD1	14	TRBJ2-2	TGTGCCATCAGTGGGCAGGGGGCCACCGGGGAGCTGTTTTTT	CAISGQGATGELFF
-	TRBV21-1	-	22	TRBJ1-3	TGTGCCAGCTTAAGGGGGGTGCTCGACTCCGGGGGTTGTAAGTACACTGGAAACACCATATATTTT	CASLRGVLDSGGCKYTGNTIYF
-	TRBV4-2	TRBD2	16	TRBJ2-7	TGTGCCAGCAGCCCCCAGACTAGCGGTAGCTCCTACGAGCAGTACTTC	CASSPQTSGSSYEQYF
-	TRBV6-5	-	12	TRBJ1-1	TGTGCCAGCAGTTACGGAGGCACTGAAGCTTTCTTT	CASSYGGTEAFF
-	TRBV11-2	-	17	TRBJ1-4	TGTGCCAGCAGCTTAGGCGTGGGGGTAACAACTAATGAAAAACTGTTTTTT	CASSLGVGVTTNEKLFF
-	TRBV5-6	TRBD1	15	TRBJ2-3	TGTGCCAGCAGCGGAGGGACAGGAGCGCCAGATACGCAGTATTTT	CASSGGTGAPDTQYF
-	TRBV29-1	-	14	TRBJ2-2	TGCAGCGTTGAAGGTGACAGTAACACCGGGGAGCTGTTTTTT	CSVEGDSNTGELFF
few	TRBV9	TRBD1	14	TRBJ1-5	TGTGCCAGCAGCGGTGGGACAGTCAATCAGCCCCAGCATTTT	CASSGGTVNQPQHF
-	TRBV2	-	14	TRBJ1-5	TGTGCCAGCAGTTGGCAGGGTGGGGATCAGCCCCAGCATTTT	CASSWQGGDQPQHF
-	TRBV29-1	TRBD1	11	TRBJ2-5	TGCAGCGTTGGACAGGGGGAGACCCAGTACTTC	CSVGQGETQYF
-	TRBV5-4	-	14	TRBJ2-5	TGTGCCAGCAGTTCGGCGCAGGGGCGGGAGACCCAGTACTTC	CASSSAQGRETQYF
-	TRBV5-6	TRBD1	14	TRBJ2-5	TGTGCCAGCAGCAGGACAGGAGCCCAAGAGACCCAGTACTTC	CASSRTGAQETQYF
-	TRBV5-4	-	13	TRBJ2-1	TGTGCCAGCAGCCCCTTAAGTTACAATGAGCAGTTCTTC	CASSPLSYNEQFF
-	TRBV11-3	TRBD1	14	TRBJ2-3	TGTGCCAGCAGCACCACAGGGGGTGGAGATACGCAGTATTTT	CASSTTGGGDTQYF
once	TRBV28	-	16	TRBJ2-2	TGTGCCAGCAGTCCCGGGTCGGCAGGTGATAACGGGGAGCTGTTTTTT	CASSPGSAGDNGELFF
-	TRBV6-1	-	13	TRBJ2-5	TGTGCCAGCAGTCCAAGGGTCCAAGAGACCCAGTACTTC	CASSPRVQETQYF
-	TRBV30	TRBD1	15	TRBJ2-7	TGTGCCTGGAGTCCGGGACAGGGGATAATCTACGAGCAGTACTTC	CAWSPGQGIIYEQYF
-	TRBV7-8	-	14	TRBJ2-3	TGTGCCAGCAGTTTCAGGGATCCGGTCGATACGCAGTATTTT	CASSFRDPVDTQYF
-	TRBV5-4	-	14	TRBJ2-5	TGTGCCAGCAGCTTCAGTGGTGTCCAAGAGACCCAGTACTTC	CASSFSGVQETQYF
-	TRBV6-5	-	14	TRBJ2-3	TGTGCCAGCAGCCGGGGGGCCGGCACAGATACGCAGTATTTT	CASSRGAGTDTQYF
few	TRBV6-1	-	14	TRBJ1-5	TGTGCCAGCAGTCGGTCCTCGATCTATCAGCCCCAGCATTTT	CASSRSSIYQPQHF
-	TRBV19	TRBD1	12	TRBJ1-1	TGTGCCAGTAGTATGAGGGGACAGAAAGCTTTCTTT	CASSMRGQKAFF
-	TRBV27	-	16	TRBJ1-4	TGTGCCAGCAGTTTTCTCCGGACAGATACTAATGAAAAACTGTTTTTT	CASSFLRTDTNEKLFF
-	TRBV15	-	16	TRBJ1-3	TGTGCCACCAGCCCCGACTTTCGTAGCTCTGGAAACACCATATATTTT	CATSPDFRSSGNTIYF
-	TRBV28	TRBD1	14	TRBJ2-7	TGTGCCAGCAGCTCAAGGGGACAGGGGGACGAGCAGTACTTC	CASSSRGQGDEQYF
-	TRBV7-9	-	12	TRBJ2-5	TGTGCCAGCAGCTCCACACAAGAGACCCAGTACTTC	CASSSTQETQYF
-	TRBV6-5	TRBD1	14	TRBJ2-1	TGTGCCAGCAACTCGGGACAGGGCTACAATGAGCAGTTCTTC	CASNSGQGYNEQFF
-	TRBV4-3	-	14	TRBJ1-3	TGCGCCAGCAGCCAAGACAGAGAAGGAAACACCATATATTTT	CASSQDREGNTIYF
once	TRBV7-3	-	14	TRBJ1-1	TGTGCCAGCAGCTCCCTGGGCCGGAACACTGAAGCTTTCTTT	CASSSLGRNTEAFF
-	TRBV7-8	-	15	TRBJ1-6	TGTGCCAGCAGCACAAGTCGGGACTTTAATTCACCCCTCCACTTT	CASSTSRDFNSPLHF
-	TRBV28	TRBD1	18	TRBJ2-6	TGTGCCAGCAGTTTCCTGACAGGGGATGGCTCTGGGGCCAACGTCCTGACTTTC	CASSFLTGDGSGANVLTF
-	TRBV9	TRBD2	14	TRBJ2-1	TGTGCCAGCAGCGTAGGGACTAGCCTAAATGAGCAGTTCTTC	CASSVGTSLNEQFF
-	TRBV7-9	-	11	TRBJ1-2	TGTGCCAGCAGCAGGGGAGTGGAGGCCACCTTC	CASSRGVEATF
once	TRBV5-8	TRBD2	19	TRBJ2-3	TGTGCCAGCAGCTTTATGAGTAGCGGGAGGGCTTTGGGCACAGATACGCAGTATTTT	CASSFMSSGRALGTDTQYF
once	TRBV7-3	-	12	TRBJ2-3	TGTGCCAGCAGCTTAAGCACAGATACGCAGTATTTT	CASSLSTDTQYF
-	TRBV6-5	-	12	TRBJ1-2	TGTGCCAGCAGTCCCCGGGGCCGGGGCTACACCTTC	CASSPRGRGYTF
-	TRBV5-8	TRBD1	15	TRBJ2-2	TGTGCCAGCAGGCCACAGGGGTCAGACACCGGGGAGCTGTTTTTT	CASRPQGSDTGELFF
-	TRBV18	-	14	TRBJ2-2	TGTGCCAGCTCACTTTTGTCGAACACCGGGGAGCTGTTTTTT	CASSLLSNTGELFF
-	TRBV30	-	14	TRBJ2-1	TGTGCCTGGAGTGTACTAGCCTACTACAATGAGCAGTTCTTC	CAWSVLAYYNEQFF
-	TRBV28	-	14	TRBJ1-5	TGTGCCAGCAGAATAGGGGACGGATATCAGCCCCAGCATTTT	CASRIGDGYQPQHF